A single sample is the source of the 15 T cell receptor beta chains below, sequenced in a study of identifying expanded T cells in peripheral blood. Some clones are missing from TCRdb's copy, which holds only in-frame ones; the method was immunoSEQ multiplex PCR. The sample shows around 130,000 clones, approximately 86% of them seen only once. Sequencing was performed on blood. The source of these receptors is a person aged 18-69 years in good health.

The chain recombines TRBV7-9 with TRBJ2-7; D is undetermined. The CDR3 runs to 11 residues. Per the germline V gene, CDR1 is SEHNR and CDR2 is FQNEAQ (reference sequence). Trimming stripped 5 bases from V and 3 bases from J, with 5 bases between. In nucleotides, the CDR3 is TGTGCCAGCAGCCCCCTCTACGAGCAGTACTTC. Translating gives CASSPLYEQYF. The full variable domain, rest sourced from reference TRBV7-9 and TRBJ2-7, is DTGVSQNPRHKITKRGQNVTFRCDPISEHNRLYWYRQTLGQGPEFLTYFQNEAQLEKSRLLSDRFSAERPKGSFSTLEIQRTEQGDSAMYLCASSPLYEQYFGPGTRLTVT.

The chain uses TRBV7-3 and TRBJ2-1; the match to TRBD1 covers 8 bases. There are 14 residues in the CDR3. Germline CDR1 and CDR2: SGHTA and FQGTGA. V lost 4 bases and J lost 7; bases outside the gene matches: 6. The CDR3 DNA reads TGTGCCAGCAGCTCGGACAGGGCAGTAAATGAGCAGTTCTTC. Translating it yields CASSSDRAVNEQFF.

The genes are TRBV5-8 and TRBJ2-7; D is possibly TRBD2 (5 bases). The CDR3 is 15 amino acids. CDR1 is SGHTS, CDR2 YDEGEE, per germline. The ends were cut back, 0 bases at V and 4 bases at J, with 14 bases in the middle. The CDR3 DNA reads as TGTGCCAGCAGCTTGGGGGGAACTAGTATGTACGAGCAGTACTTC. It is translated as CASSLGGTSMYEQYF. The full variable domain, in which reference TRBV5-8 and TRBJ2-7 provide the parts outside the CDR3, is EAGVTQSPTHLIKTRGQQATLRCSPISGHTSVYWYQQALGLGLQFLLWYDEGEERNRGNFPPRFSGRQFPNYSSELNVNALELEDSALYLCASSLGGTSMYEQYFGPGTRLTVT.

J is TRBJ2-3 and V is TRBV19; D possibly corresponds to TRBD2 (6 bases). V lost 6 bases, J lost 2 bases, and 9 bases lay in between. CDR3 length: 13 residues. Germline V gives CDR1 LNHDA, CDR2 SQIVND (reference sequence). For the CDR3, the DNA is TGTGCCAGTAGGCGGGACCTCACAGATACGCAGTATTTT. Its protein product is CASRRDLTDTQYF.

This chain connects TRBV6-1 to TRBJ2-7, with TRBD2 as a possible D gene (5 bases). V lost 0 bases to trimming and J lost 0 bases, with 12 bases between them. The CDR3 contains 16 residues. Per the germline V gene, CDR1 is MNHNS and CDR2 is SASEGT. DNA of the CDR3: TGTGCCAGCAGTGAAGCGGTAGTGGGAGACTCCTACGAGCAGTACTTC. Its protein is CASSEAVVGDSYEQYF.

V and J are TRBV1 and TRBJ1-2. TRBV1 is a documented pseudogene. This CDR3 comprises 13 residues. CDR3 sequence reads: CTSRPGGNYGYTF. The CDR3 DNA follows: TGCACCAGCAGGCCGGGGGGGAACTATGGCTACACCTTC.

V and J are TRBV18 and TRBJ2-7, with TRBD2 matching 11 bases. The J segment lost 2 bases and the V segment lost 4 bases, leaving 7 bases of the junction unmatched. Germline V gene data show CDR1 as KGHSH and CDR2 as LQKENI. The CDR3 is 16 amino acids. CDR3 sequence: CASSLRPSGRTYEQYF. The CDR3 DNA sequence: TGTGCCAGCTCACTACGTCCTAGCGGGAGGACCTACGAGCAGTACTTC.

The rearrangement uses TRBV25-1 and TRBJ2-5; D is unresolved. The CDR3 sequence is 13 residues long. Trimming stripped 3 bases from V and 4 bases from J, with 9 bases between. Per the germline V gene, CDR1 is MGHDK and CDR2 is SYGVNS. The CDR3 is CASSDRPGETQYF. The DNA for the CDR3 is TGTGCCAGCAGTGACAGGCCGGGAGAGACCCAGTACTTC. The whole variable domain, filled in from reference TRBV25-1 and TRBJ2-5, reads EADIYQTPRYLVIGTGKKITLECSQTMGHDKMYWYQQDPGMELHLIHYSYGVNSTEKGDLSSESTVSRIRTEHFPLTLESARPSHTSQYLCASSDRPGETQYFGPGTRLLVL.

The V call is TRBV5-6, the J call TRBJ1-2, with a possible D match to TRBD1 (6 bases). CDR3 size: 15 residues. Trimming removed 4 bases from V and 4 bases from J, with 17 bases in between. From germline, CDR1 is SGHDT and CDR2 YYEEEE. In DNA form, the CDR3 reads TGTGCCAGCAGCCCGGGGTACAGGGAGGTCTATGGCTACACCTTC. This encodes CASSPGYREVYGYTF.

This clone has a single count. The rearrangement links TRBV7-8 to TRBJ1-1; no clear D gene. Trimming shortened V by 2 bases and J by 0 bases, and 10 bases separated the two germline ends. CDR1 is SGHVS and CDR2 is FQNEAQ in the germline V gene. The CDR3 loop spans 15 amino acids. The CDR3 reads CASSLSVGLNTEAFF. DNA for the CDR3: TGTGCCAGCAGCTTATCGGTCGGTTTGAACACTGAAGCTTTCTTT.

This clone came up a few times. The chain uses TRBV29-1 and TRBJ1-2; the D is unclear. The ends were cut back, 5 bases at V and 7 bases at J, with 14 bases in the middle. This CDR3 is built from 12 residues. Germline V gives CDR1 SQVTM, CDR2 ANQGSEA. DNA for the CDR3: TGCAGCGTTCATGATAGGGCTGCTGGCTACACCTTC. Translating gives CSVHDRAAGYTF.

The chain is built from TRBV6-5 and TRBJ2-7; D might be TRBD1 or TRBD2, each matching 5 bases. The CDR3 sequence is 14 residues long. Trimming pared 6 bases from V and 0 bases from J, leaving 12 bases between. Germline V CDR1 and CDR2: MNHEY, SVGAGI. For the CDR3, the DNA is TGTGCCAGCAGACGGGACCGGAGCTCCTACGAGCAGTACTTC. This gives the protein CASRRDRSSYEQYF.

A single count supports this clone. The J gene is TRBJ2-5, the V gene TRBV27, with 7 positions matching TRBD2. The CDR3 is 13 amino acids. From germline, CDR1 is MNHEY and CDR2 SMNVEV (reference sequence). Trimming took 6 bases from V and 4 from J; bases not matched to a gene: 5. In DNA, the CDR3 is TGTGCCAGCAGGAGCGGGACGAGAGAGACCCAGTACTTC. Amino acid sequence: CASRSGTRETQYF.

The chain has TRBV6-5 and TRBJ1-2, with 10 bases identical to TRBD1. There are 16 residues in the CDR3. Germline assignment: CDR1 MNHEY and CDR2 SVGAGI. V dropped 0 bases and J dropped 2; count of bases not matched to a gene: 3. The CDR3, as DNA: TGTGCCAGCAGTTACTCCCGGACAGGGGGAAACTATGGCTACACCTTC. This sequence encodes CASSYSRTGGNYGYTF.

DNA for the CDR3: TGTGCCAGTAGTATAGGAGGCGGTTACTCTGGAAACACCATATATTTT. Its protein product is CASSIGGGYSGNTIYF. This sequence joins TRBV19 and TRBJ1-3; D gene unclear. The length of the CDR3 is 16 residues. CDR1 is LNHDA, CDR2 SQIVND, per germline (reference sequence). Trimming cost V 1 base and J 0 bases, with 10 bases left between them.